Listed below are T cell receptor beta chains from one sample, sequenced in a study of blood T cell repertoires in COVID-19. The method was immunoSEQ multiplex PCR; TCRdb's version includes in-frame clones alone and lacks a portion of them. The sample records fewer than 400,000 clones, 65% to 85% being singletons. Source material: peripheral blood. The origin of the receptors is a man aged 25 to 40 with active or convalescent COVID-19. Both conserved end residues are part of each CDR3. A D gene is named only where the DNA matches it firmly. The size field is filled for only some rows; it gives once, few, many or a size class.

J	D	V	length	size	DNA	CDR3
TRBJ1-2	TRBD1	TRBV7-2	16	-	TGTGCCAGCAGTCCGGACAGGGGGCGAGGCTCGGGTGGCTACACCTTC	CASSPDRGRGSGGYTF
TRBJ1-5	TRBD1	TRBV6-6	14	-	TGTGCCAGCACCATCGGACAGGGCAATCAGCCCCAGCATTTT	CASTIGQGNQPQHF
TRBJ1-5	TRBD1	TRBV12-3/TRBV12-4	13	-	TGTGCCAGCACTGGACAGGGGGATCAGCCCCAGCATTTT	CASTGQGDQPQHF
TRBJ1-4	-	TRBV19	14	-	TGTGCCAGTAGTGAACAGGGATCTAATGAAAAACTGTTTTTT	CASSEQGSNEKLFF
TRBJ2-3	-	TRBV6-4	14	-	TGTGCCAGCAGTGACTCGAGGCGGTCAGATACGCAGTATTTT	CASSDSRRSDTQYF
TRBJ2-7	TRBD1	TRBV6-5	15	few	TGTGCCAGCAGTTACTCGACAGGGAACTCCTACGAGCAGTACTTC	CASSYSTGNSYEQYF
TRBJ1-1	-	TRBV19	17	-	TGTGCCAGTAGTCGCCCTCCGCATGCAGGAATGAACACTGAAGCTTTCTTT	CASSRPPHAGMNTEAFF
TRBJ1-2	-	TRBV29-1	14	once	TGCAGCGTCCGACCCCAGGGATGGGACTATGGCTACACCTTC	CSVRPQGWDYGYTF
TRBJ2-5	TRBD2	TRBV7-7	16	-	TGTGCCAGCAGCTTAGGCCTAGCGGGGTGGGAAGAGACCCAGTACTTC	CASSLGLAGWEETQYF
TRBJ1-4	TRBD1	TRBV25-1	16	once	TGTGCCAACCGGGACAGGGCATCCACAACTAATGAAAAACTGTTTTTT	CANRDRASTTNEKLFF
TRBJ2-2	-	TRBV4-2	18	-	TGTGCCAGCAGCCACAACCAGGGAGCGGGTTTAAACACCGGGGAGCTGTTTTTT	CASSHNQGAGLNTGELFF
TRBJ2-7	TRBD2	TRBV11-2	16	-	TGTGCCAGCAGCTCTACGCGGGGGAAGGGCTCCTACGAGCAGTACTTC	CASSSTRGKGSYEQYF
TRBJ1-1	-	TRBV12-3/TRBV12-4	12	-	TGTGCCAGCAGTTTGGCAGGGACTGAAGCTTTCTTT	CASSLAGTEAFF
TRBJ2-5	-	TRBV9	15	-	TGTGCCAGCAGCGTAGATCGGGGAGAGGGAGAGACCCAGTACTTC	CASSVDRGEGETQYF
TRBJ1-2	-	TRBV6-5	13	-	TGTGCCAGCATCGAGGCCGGACTCTATGGCTACACCTTC	CASIEAGLYGYTF
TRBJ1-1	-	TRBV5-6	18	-	TGTGCCAGCTCTAAAAACAGGGCTCTCATCATTATGAACACTGAAGCTTTCTTT	CASSKNRALIIMNTEAFF
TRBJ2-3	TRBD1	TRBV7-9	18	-	TGTGCCAGCAGCTTATATGGGACAGGGGGCTCCCGCACAGATACGCAGTATTTT	CASSLYGTGGSRTDTQYF
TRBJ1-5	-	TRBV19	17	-	TGTGCCAGTAGTGCAGGGGTTATTAGGCGTGCACATCAGCCCCAGCATTTT	CASSAGVIRRAHQPQHF
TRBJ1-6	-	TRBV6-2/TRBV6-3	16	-	TGTGCCAGCAGTCCCCTCTCGACAGGCTGGGTTTCACCCCTCCACTTT	CASSPLSTGWVSPLHF
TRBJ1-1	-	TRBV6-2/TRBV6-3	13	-	TGTGCCAGCAGTAACCAGGTAAACACTGAAGCTTTCTTT	CASSNQVNTEAFF
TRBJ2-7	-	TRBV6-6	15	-	TGTGCCAGCAGGGGAGACAGGACCTCTCTCCACGAGCAGTACTTC	CASRGDRTSLHEQYF
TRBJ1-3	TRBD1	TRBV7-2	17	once	TGTGCCAGCAGCCTTCATCGGACAGGGCACTCTGGAAACACCATATATTTT	CASSLHRTGHSGNTIYF
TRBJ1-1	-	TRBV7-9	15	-	TGTGCCAGCAGCCCTAGGGGCGTAGTCTACACTGAAGCTTTCTTT	CASSPRGVVYTEAFF
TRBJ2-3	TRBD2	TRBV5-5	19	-	TGTGCCAGCAGCCCTGTCCCGGGTATATCTAGCGGGAGGGCCAACACGCAGTATTTT	CASSPVPGISSGRANTQYF
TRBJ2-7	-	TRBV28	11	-	TGTGCCAGCAGTTTACTATACGAGCAGTACTTC	CASSLLYEQYF
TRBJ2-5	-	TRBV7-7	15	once	TGTGCCAGCAGCTTCAACCAAGCCGCCTTGGAGACCCAGTACTTC	CASSFNQAALETQYF
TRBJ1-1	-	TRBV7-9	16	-	TGTGCCAGCAGCCCCCCGGCCAGGGGTCCCGGGACTGAAGCTTTCTTT	CASSPPARGPGTEAFF
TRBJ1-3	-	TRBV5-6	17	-	TGTGCCAGCAGCTTGGGAGGGTTTACCAGCTCTGGAAACACCATATATTTT	CASSLGGFTSSGNTIYF
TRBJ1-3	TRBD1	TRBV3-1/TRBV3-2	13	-	TGTGCCAGCAGCCAGGACAGGGTAAACACCATATATTTT	CASSQDRVNTIYF
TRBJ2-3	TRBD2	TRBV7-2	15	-	TGTGCCAGCAGCTTCCAGGCGGGGGGCACAGATACGCAGTATTTT	CASSFQAGGTDTQYF
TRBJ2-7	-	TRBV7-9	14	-	TGTGCCAGCAGCGGACTCAGGGGTCCCTACGAGCAGTACTTC	CASSGLRGPYEQYF
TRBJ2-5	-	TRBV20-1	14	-	TGCAGTGCTAGTCCTCGAGGGAGCCAAGAGACCCAGTACTTC	CSASPRGSQETQYF
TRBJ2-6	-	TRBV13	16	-	TGTGCCAGCAGCCAAGGGACTGCCTCTGGGGCCAACGTCCTGACTTTC	CASSQGTASGANVLTF
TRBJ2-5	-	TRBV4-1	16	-	TGCGCCAGCAGCCCGGCACTAGCACGGGGACGGGAGACCCAGTACTTC	CASSPALARGRETQYF
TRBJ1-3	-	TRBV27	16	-	TGTGCCAGCAGTCTCCCTAAACTCTACTCTGGAAACACCATATATTTT	CASSLPKLYSGNTIYF
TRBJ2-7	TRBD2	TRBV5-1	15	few	TGCGCCAGCAGCTTCACAGCGGGAGGTCCCTACGAGCAGTACTTC	CASSFTAGGPYEQYF
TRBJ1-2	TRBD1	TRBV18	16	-	TGTGCCAGCTCACCGGGACAGGGATCAATCAACTATGGCTACACCTTC	CASSPGQGSINYGYTF
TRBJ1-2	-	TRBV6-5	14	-	TGTGCCAGCACCACCCGGGGGGAAAGAGGAGGCTACACCTTC	CASTTRGERGGYTF
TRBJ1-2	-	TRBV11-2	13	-	TGTGCCAGCAGCTTAGATCGGGGATCTGGCTACACCTTC	CASSLDRGSGYTF
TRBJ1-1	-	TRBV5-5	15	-	TGTGCCAGCAGCTTGGTCGGCGGCCGGTACACTGAAGCTTTCTTT	CASSLVGGRYTEAFF
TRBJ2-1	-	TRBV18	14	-	TGTGCCAGCTCCTCCACGACGGGCTACAATGAGCAGTTCTTC	CASSSTTGYNEQFF
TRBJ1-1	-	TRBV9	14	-	TGTGCCAGCAGCGCTGGGCCCCTGGGCACTGAAGCTTTCTTT	CASSAGPLGTEAFF
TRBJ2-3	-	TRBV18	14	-	TGTGCCAGCTCACCATCCGGGATTGGAGATACGCAGTATTTT	CASSPSGIGDTQYF
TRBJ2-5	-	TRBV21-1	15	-	TGTGCCAGCAGCATGCGGGGGAGATTACAAGAGACCCAGTACTTC	CASSMRGRLQETQYF
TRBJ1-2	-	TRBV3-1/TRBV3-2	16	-	TGTGCCAGCAGCCACAAAGGGGGGGGCGATGGCTATGGCTACACCTTC	CASSHKGGGDGYGYTF
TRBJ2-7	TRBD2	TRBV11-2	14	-	TGTGCCAGCAGACGAGGCGGGGGGGAGTACGAGCAGTACTTC	CASRRGGGEYEQYF
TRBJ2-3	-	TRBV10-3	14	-	TGTGCCATCAGTGAGGCAGGGCCAGAGGATACGCAGTATTTT	CAISEAGPEDTQYF
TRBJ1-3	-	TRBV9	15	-	TGTGCCAGCAGCCCGGGGAACAGGGAAGAAAACACCATATATTTT	CASSPGNREENTIYF
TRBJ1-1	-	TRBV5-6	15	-	TGTGCCAGCACCACAACGGGACACGTGAACACTGAAGCTTTCTTT	CASTTTGHVNTEAFF
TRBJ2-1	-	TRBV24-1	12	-	TGTGCCACCAGTGTACCGGGCAATGAGCAGTTCTTC	CATSVPGNEQFF
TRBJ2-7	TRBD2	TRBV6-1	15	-	TGTGCCAGCAGTGACATTGGGAGGGCTCCCTACGAGCAGTACTTC	CASSDIGRAPYEQYF
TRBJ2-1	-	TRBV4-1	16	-	TGCGCCAGCAGCCACGGGCCCTCGCGGGACCACAATGAGCAGTTCTTC	CASSHGPSRDHNEQFF
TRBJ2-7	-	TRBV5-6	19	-	TGTGCCAGCAGCTTGGTTCCGGACAGGGGTCGTCTAGCGGGCTACGAGCAGTACTTC	CASSLVPDRGRLAGYEQYF
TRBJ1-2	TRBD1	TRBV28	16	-	TGTGCCAGCAGTCTCCTCAAGACAGGGGGAGGGAGTGGCTACACCTTC	CASSLLKTGGGSGYTF
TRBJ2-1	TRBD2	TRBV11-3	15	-	TGTGCCAGCAGCTTAGTAGCGGGGGATTACAATGAGCAGTTCTTC	CASSLVAGDYNEQFF
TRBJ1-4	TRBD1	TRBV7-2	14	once	TGTGCCAGCAGCTTACAGGGGGGTGATGAAAAACTGTTTTTT	CASSLQGGDEKLFF
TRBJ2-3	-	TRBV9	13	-	TGTGCCAGCAGCGTAGATCAGGCAGATACGCAGTATTTT	CASSVDQADTQYF